The sequence of this T cell receptor (beta chain) was determined in a study of cytomegalovirus exposure and HLA in healthy donors. The study, taken as a whole, reports: Sequencing probably produced one cluster of sequence variants that were highly shared.

V shed 4 bases and J shed 5 bases, with 11 bases lying between them. Per the germline V gene, CDR1 is SNHLY and CDR2 is FYNNEI. The CDR3 is 13 amino acids. Turning to this clone: Antigen unknown.

The PCR ran on 60 Vbeta and 13 Jbeta primers. The method was immunoSEQ multiplex PCR; TCRdb's version includes in-frame clones alone and lacks a portion of them. The data hold about 130,000 clones, with around 77% observed a single time. This TCR derives from a man aged 50 to 59 in good health and CMV-seronegative. V is TRBV2 and J is TRBJ1-1; D gene ambiguous. Sequencing used PBMCs. CDR3 DNA sequence: TGTGCCAGCAGTGGGCAGGTTGGGACTGAAGCTTTCTTT. This encodes CASSGQVGTEAFF. The whole variable domain, filled in from reference TRBV2 and TRBJ1-1, reads EPEVTQTPSHQVTQMGQEVILRCVPISNHLYFYWYRQILGQKVEFLVSFYNNEISEKSEIFDDQFSVERPDGSNFTLKIRSTKLEDSAMYFCASSGQVGTEAFFGQGTRLTVV.